The T cell receptor (beta chain) under discussion was sequenced for a study of blood T cell repertoires in COVID-19. Original data processing: Reference gene primer amplification yielded estimated nucleated cell counts. Generated by immunoSEQ multiplex PCR, the TCRdb table keeps only in-frame clones and is missing some. V, J and clone size are those of that table, while D and trimming were read from the DNA. The top ten hold more than 8% of the sample, which has roughly 250,000 clones, approximately 80% seen once. The length of the CDR3 is 17 residues. Germline loops: CDR1 SNHLY, CDR2 FYNNEI. The V segment lost 5 bases and the J segment 0 bases; nucleotides outside the gene matches: 9.

The J gene is TRBJ2-1, the V gene TRBV2, with 8 positions matching TRBD2. The source of this sequence is an elderly woman with acute or convalescent COVID-19. Material for sequencing was peripheral blood. The CDR3: CASSPPTSASSYNEQFF. The DNA of the CDR3 is TGTGCCAGCAGTCCCCCGACTAGCGCGAGCTCCTACAATGAGCAGTTCTTC.